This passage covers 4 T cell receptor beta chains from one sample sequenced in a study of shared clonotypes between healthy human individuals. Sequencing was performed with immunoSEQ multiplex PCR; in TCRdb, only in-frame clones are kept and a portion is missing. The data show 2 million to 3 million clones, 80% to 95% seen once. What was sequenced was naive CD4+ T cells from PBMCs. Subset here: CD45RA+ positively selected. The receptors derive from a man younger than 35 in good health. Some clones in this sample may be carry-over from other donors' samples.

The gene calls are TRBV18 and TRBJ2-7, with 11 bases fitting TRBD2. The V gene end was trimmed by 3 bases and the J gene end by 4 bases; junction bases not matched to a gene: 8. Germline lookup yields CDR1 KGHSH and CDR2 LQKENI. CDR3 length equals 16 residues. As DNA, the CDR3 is TGTGCCAGCTCACCGTTGATAGCGGGAGGGCCGTACGAGCAGTACTTC. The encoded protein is CASSPLIAGGPYEQYF.

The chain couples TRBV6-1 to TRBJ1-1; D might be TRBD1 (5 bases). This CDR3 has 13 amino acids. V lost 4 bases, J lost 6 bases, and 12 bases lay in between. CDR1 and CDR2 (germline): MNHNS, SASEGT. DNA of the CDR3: TGTGCCAGCAGTGGTCAGGGTTACGCTGAAGCTTTCTTT. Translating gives CASSGQGYAEAFF.

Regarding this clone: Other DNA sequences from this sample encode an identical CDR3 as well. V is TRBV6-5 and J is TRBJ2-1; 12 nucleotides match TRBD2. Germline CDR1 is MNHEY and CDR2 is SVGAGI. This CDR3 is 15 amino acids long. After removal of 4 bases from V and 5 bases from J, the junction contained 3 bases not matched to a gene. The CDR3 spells CASSSGLAGNNEQFF. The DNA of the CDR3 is TGTGCCAGCAGTTCCGGACTAGCGGGGAACAATGAGCAGTTCTTC.

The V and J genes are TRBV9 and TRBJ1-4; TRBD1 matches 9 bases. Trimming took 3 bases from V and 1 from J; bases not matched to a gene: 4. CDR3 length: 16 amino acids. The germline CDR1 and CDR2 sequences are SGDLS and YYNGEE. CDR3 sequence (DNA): TGTGCCAGCAGCGACGACAGGGGGATAACTAATGAAAAACTGTTTTTT. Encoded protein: CASSDDRGITNEKLFF.